Detailed here is one T cell receptor beta chain. Germline V lookup: CDR1 MNHEY, CDR2 SMNVEV (reference sequence). The CDR3 is 12 residues long. This sample stems from a study of tumor-infiltrating lymphocytes in oesophageal squamous cell carcinoma. From the PCR reads, TCRdb called clonotypes with MiXCR, one entry per CDR3 protein. The sample comprises 20,000 to 25,000 distinct CDR3 sequences, over 30% of which are singletons, and about a fifth rests with the top ten. The clonotype was recovered from a female donor with esophageal squamous cell carcinoma. The chain uses TRBV27 and TRBJ2-5; D not certain. TRBJ2-7 explains the end of the DNA better; the J call may be wrong. The sequenced sample consisted of esophageal tumor tissue. The CDR3 loop is CASSSHTYEQYF. CDR3 in DNA: TGTGCCAGCAGTTCCCACACCTACGAGCAGTACTTC.